These 22 T cell receptor beta chains came from one sample sequenced in a study of cytotoxic CD8 clonotypes in ibrutinib-treated CLL. Sequencing was performed with immunoSEQ multiplex PCR; in TCRdb, only in-frame clones are kept and a portion is missing. The sample has approximately 92,000 clones, approximately 80% seen once. The input for sequencing was PBMCs, taken after 24 months of ibrutinib treatment. The receptors stem from a human donor with chronic lymphocytic leukemia.

J is TRBJ2-7 and V is TRBV30, with 13 bases identical to TRBD2. V lost 0 bases, J lost 4 bases, and 0 bases stayed unmatched. This CDR3 contains 14 residues. The germline V gene encodes CDR1 GTSNPN and CDR2 SVGIG (reference sequence). The CDR3 protein is CAWSVLAGGYEQYF. The CDR3 DNA follows: TGTGCCTGGAGTGTACTAGCGGGGGGGTACGAGCAGTACTTC.

J is TRBJ2-3 and V is TRBV27, with 13 bases identical to TRBD2. J was trimmed by 3 bases and V by 5 bases; bases with no gene match: 5. Germline lookup yields CDR1 MNHEY and CDR2 SMNVEV (reference sequence). This CDR3 contains 16 residues. In nucleotides, the CDR3 is TGTGCCAGCAGTCCGGGGACTAGCGGGATAACAGATACGCAGTATTTT. Translating it yields CASSPGTSGITDTQYF.

The chain uses TRBV5-8 and TRBJ1-1; no clear D gene. CDR1 and CDR2 from the germline V gene are SGHTS and YDEGEE. Trimming took off 2 bases at V and 1 base at J, with 6 bases between the two ends. This CDR3 is 13 amino acids long. CDR3 sequence (DNA): TGTGCCAGCAGCTTTAACTGGAACACTGAAGCTTTCTTT. This encodes CASSFNWNTEAFF.

The chain combines TRBV29-1 with TRBJ1-1, with 10 positions matching TRBD1. Germline-derived CDR1 and CDR2 are SQVTM and ANQGSEA. V lost 7 bases, J lost 0 bases, and 8 bases stayed unmatched. The CDR3 has 15 residues. The CDR3 loop is CSARDRGGMNTEAFF. The CDR3 region has the DNA TGCAGCGCCCGGGACAGGGGTGGAATGAACACTGAAGCTTTCTTT. The full variable domain, rest sourced from reference TRBV29-1 and TRBJ1-1, is SAVISQKPSRDICQRGTSLTIQCQVDSQVTMMFWYRQQPGQSLTLIATANQGSEATYESGFVIDKFPISRPNLTFSTLTVSNMSPEDSSIYLCSARDRGGMNTEAFFGQGTRLTVV.

The chain joins TRBV18 to TRBJ1-4, with D unclear. This CDR3 has 15 residues. V lost 2 bases, J lost 5 bases, and 12 bases lay in between. CDR1 is KGHSH and CDR2 is LQKENI in the germline V gene. The CDR3 nucleotides read TGTGCCAGCTCACCAGACACGAGGGTGAATGAAAAACTGTTTTTT. It codes for CASSPDTRVNEKLFF.

V usage is TRBV19 and J usage is TRBJ1-2; TRBD1 matches at 9 bases. Per the germline V gene, CDR1 is LNHDA and CDR2 is SQIVND (reference sequence). Trimming took 3 bases from V and 3 from J; bases not matched to a gene: 5. There are 15 residues in the CDR3. CDR3 coding DNA: TGTGCCAGTAGTATTTCGACAGGGGGGCACTATGGCTACACCTTC. Translation: CASSISTGGHYGYTF.

This clone was counted between two and nine times. The rearrangement uses TRBV7-9 and TRBJ2-2; TRBD2 aligns across 12 bases. V lost 4 bases to trimming and J lost 4 bases; unmatched junction nucleotides: 10. The CDR3 is 18 amino acids. The germline gives CDR1 SEHNR, CDR2 FQNEAQ (reference sequence). As DNA, the CDR3 is TGTGCCAGCAGCTCGTGGGGCGGACTAGCGGGAACCACCGGGGAGCTGTTTTTT. Residues: CASSSWGGLAGTTGELFF. Full variable domain (missing parts from reference TRBV7-9 and TRBJ2-2): DTGVSQNPRHKITKRGQNVTFRCDPISEHNRLYWYRQTLGQGPEFLTYFQNEAQLEKSRLLSDRFSAERPKGSFSTLEIQRTEQGDSAMYLCASSSWGGLAGTTGELFFGEGSRLTVL.

The V call is TRBV5-1, the J call TRBJ1-5; possible D gene TRBD1, 6 bases. The V end lost 4 bases, the J end lost 0 bases, and 11 bases lay between the germline ends. This CDR3 is built from 15 residues. Germline V gene sequence: CDR1 SGHRS, CDR2 YFSETQ. The CDR3 region has the DNA TGCGCCAGCAGCCCCGGAGGGGGTAGCAATCAGCCCCAGCATTTT. Its translation is CASSPGGGSNQPQHF.

The rearrangement uses TRBV27 and TRBJ2-7; TRBD2 matches at 14 bases. After removal of 5 bases from V and 7 bases from J, the junction contained 16 bases not matched to a gene. This CDR3 region has 18 residues. Per germline, CDR1 MNHEY and CDR2 SMNVEV (reference sequence). CDR3 DNA sequence: TGTGCCAGCAGTCAACCGGGACTAGCGGGAGTCAACGTCAGGGAGCAGTACTTC. It translates to CASSQPGLAGVNVREQYF.

The V call is TRBV27, the J call TRBJ1-5; 10 nucleotides line up with TRBD1. This CDR3 region has 19 residues. The ends lost 2 bases at V and 0 bases at J; junction bases unmatched: 10. In germline, CDR1 is MNHEY, CDR2 SMNVEV (reference sequence). Written as DNA, the CDR3 is TGTGCCAGCAGTTTAGGGGGACAGGGGCCGGTTTATAGCAATCAGCCCCAGCATTTT. This codes for CASSLGGQGPVYSNQPQHF.

This sequence joins TRBV27 and TRBJ2-7; D not certain. The ends were cut back, 4 bases at V and 6 bases at J, with 13 bases in the middle. This CDR3 is 13 amino acids long. Germline CDR1 MNHEY, CDR2 SMNVEV (reference sequence). CDR3: CASSYSLDREQYF. CDR3 DNA: TGTGCCAGCAGTTATTCCCTGGACCGCGAGCAGTACTTC.

The V gene is TRBV27, the J gene TRBJ1-4; the D gene is possibly TRBD1 (6 bases). From germline, CDR1 is MNHEY and CDR2 SMNVEV (reference sequence). Trimming stripped 3 bases from V and 8 bases from J, with 13 bases between. This CDR3 comprises 14 residues. In DNA form, the CDR3 reads TGTGCCAGCAGTTTTGGGCGGACAGCAGAAAAACTGTTTTTT. As protein: CASSFGRTAEKLFF.

The chain is built from TRBV2 and TRBJ2-7; no clear D gene. The germline V gene has CDR1 SNHLY and CDR2 FYNNEI. The CDR3 has 11 amino acids. Deletions cut 5 bases from V and 3 bases from J, with 5 bases between. CDR3 bases: TGTGCCAGCAGTTTAGACTACGAGCAGTACTTC. Its protein product is CASSLDYEQYF. The full variable domain, in which reference TRBV2 and TRBJ2-7 provide the parts outside the CDR3, is EPEVTQTPSHQVTQMGQEVILRCVPISNHLYFYWYRQILGQKVEFLVSFYNNEISEKSEIFDDQFSVERPDGSNFTLKIRSTKLEDSAMYFCASSLDYEQYFGPGTRLTVT.

The gene calls are TRBV4-1 and TRBJ2-1, with TRBD2 matching 10 bases. J was trimmed by 9 bases and V by 2 bases; bases with no gene match: 7. The CDR3 spans 15 residues. Germline V lookup: CDR1 MGHRA, CDR2 YSYEKL. The CDR3 nucleotides read TGCGCCAGCAGCCAACAAGCGGGGGGGCCCGGTGAGCAGTTCTTC. It is translated as CASSQQAGGPGEQFF.

The genes are TRBV27 and TRBJ2-3, with 10 nucleotides matching TRBD2. The trim removed 1 base at V and 5 bases at J, leaving 6 bases unmatched. Germline V gene sequence: CDR1 MNHEY, CDR2 SMNVEV (reference sequence). The CDR3 loop spans 16 amino acids. The CDR3: CASSLWLAGALDTQYF. The CDR3 bases are TGTGCCAGCAGTTTATGGCTAGCGGGGGCGTTAGATACGCAGTATTTT.

The chain recombines TRBV5-1 with TRBJ2-7; D remains unclear. Germline CDR1 is SGHRS and CDR2 is YFSETQ. V lost 2 bases to trimming and J lost 2 bases, with 11 bases between them. The CDR3 is 14 residues long. The CDR3 nucleotides read TGCGCCAGCAGCTTCACGGACGGTGCCTACGAGCAGTACTTC. Protein product: CASSFTDGAYEQYF.

The chain is built from TRBV28 and TRBJ2-3; weak D call: TRBD1 (5 bases). This CDR3 has 15 amino acids. Trimming removed 2 bases at V and 1 base at J, with 10 bases between. Germline-derived CDR1 and CDR2 are MDHEN and SYDVKM. This CDR3 is CASSLPGRGTDTQYF. For the CDR3, the DNA is TGTGCCAGCAGTTTACCAGGGCGAGGCACAGATACGCAGTATTTT.

The DNA of the CDR3 is TGTGCCAGCAGCTTGTCAGGGGGGAGCTCCTACGAGCAGTACTTC. As protein: CASSLSGGSSYEQYF. This chain links TRBV9 with TRBJ2-7, with a weak D call TRBD1 (7 bases). Trimming shortened V by 4 bases and J by 0 bases, and 14 bases separated the two germline ends. Germline-derived CDR1 and CDR2 are SGDLS and YYNGEE. The CDR3 runs to 15 residues.

This chain joins TRBV5-1 and TRBJ2-1; tentative D call: TRBD2 (6 bases). From germline, CDR1 is SGHRS and CDR2 YFSETQ. The V end lost 5 bases, the J end lost 0 bases, and 12 bases lay between the germline ends. The CDR3 covers 15 residues. The CDR3, as DNA: TGCGCCAGCAGTCCTCCGCGGGACTCCTACAATGAGCAGTTCTTC. This sequence encodes CASSPPRDSYNEQFF. Supplemented by reference TRBV5-1 and TRBJ2-1, the full variable domain reads KAGVTQTPRYLIKTRGQQVTLSCSPISGHRSVSWYQQTPGQGLQFLFEYFSETQRNKGNFPGRFSGRQFSNSRSEMNVSTLELGDSALYLCASSPPRDSYNEQFFGPGTRLTVL.

There are a few counts of this clone. The rearrangement links TRBV6-6 to TRBJ2-7; 10 bases agree with TRBD1. The CDR3 has 14 residues. CDR1 MNHNY and CDR2 SVGAGI come from the germline V gene (reference sequence). J lost 6 bases, V lost 4 bases, and 6 bases had no gene match. The CDR3 protein is CASSWAGQGSEQYF. CDR3 sequence (DNA): TGTGCCAGCAGTTGGGCGGGACAGGGGAGCGAGCAGTACTTC.

The rearrangement uses TRBV4-3 and TRBJ2-6, with 10 bases lining up with TRBD2. This CDR3 spans 19 amino acids. The germline CDR1 and CDR2 sequences are LGHNA and YSLEER. Trimming took 0 bases from V and 0 from J; bases not matched to a gene: 5. The CDR3: CASSQETSGAHSGANVLTF. The CDR3 nucleotides read TGCGCCAGCAGCCAAGAAACTAGCGGGGCCCACTCTGGGGCCAACGTCCTGACTTTC.

This chain connects TRBV5-1 to TRBJ1-4; D is undetermined. The germline V and J ends were trimmed by 4 bases and 4 bases, with 11 bases remaining between them. CDR1 is SGHRS and CDR2 is YFSETQ in the germline V gene. This CDR3 is built from 14 residues. This chain's CDR3 is CASSRDGFNEKLFF. DNA for the CDR3: TGCGCCAGCAGCCGGGATGGGTTTAATGAAAAACTGTTTTTT.